Listed here are 14 T cell receptor beta chains from one sample, sequenced in a study of metastatic and nonmetastatic thyroid tumors. TCRdb reprocessed the PCR reads using MiXCR. Here the sample spans about 20,000 clones, 21% being singletons. Each patient came to thyroid surgery without any prior treatment (of any kind). Material: tumor tissue. Receptors were obtained from a female donor with papillary thyroid cancer or a benign thyroid nodule (not recorded which). Some clones in this sample may be carry-over from other donors' samples.

This clone was found many times. The rearrangement uses TRBV5-4 and TRBJ2-3, with 10 nucleotides matching TRBD2. CDR3 length equals 16 residues. V dropped 1 base and J dropped 0; count of bases not matched to a gene: 2. Germline V CDR1 and CDR2: SGHNT, YYREEE (reference sequence). The CDR3 loop is CASSLTTSGSTDTQYF. The CDR3 nucleotides read TGTGCCAGCAGCTTGACGACTAGCGGGAGCACAGATACGCAGTATTTT.

J is TRBJ1-1 and V is TRBV12-3 or TRBV12-4, with a weak D call TRBD1 (5 bases). V gave up 4 bases and J gave up 4 bases, with 10 bases separating them. The CDR3 covers 13 residues. CDR3 sequence reads: CASSSGGGTEAFF. CDR3 coding DNA: TGTGCCAGCAGTTCGGGTGGGGGCACTGAAGCTTTCTTT.

The chain couples TRBV12-3 or TRBV12-4 to TRBJ2-3, with 13 bases that match TRBD2. This CDR3 is built from 16 residues. With V trimmed by 5 bases and J by 2 bases, 4 bases remained unmatched. The CDR3 sequence is CASSTTSGGATDTQYF. CDR3 nucleotide sequence: TGTGCCAGCAGTACCACTAGCGGGGGGGCCACAGATACGCAGTATTTT.

This clone showed up just a few times. The rearrangement joins TRBV7-8 to TRBJ2-1; 9 bases agree with TRBD2. The germline CDR1 and CDR2 sequences are SGHVS and FQNEAQ. The CDR3 is 15 residues long. Trimming at V came to 0 bases and at J to 7 bases, leaving 4 bases not matched to a gene. The chain's CDR3 is CASSLAWREGNEQFF. As DNA, the CDR3 is TGTGCCAGCAGCTTAGCCTGGCGGGAGGGGAATGAGCAGTTCTTC.

There are many counts of this clone. The chain recombines TRBV28 with TRBJ1-4; D perhaps matches TRBD1 (6 bases). The ends were cut back, 8 bases at V and 14 bases at J, with 18 bases in the middle. Germline lookup yields CDR1 MDHEN and CDR2 SYDVKM. The CDR3 covers 12 residues. The CDR3 loop reads CASQTGRDILFF. The CDR3 DNA follows: TGTGCCAGCCAAACCGGGCGGGACATCCTGTTTTTT.

This clone was seen a single time. The chain joins TRBV20-1 to TRBJ1-2, with a weak D call TRBD1 (6 bases). The V gene lost 1 base and the J gene lost 1 base, with 13 bases spanning the gap. The CDR3 covers 15 residues. Germline-derived CDR1 and CDR2 are DFQATT and SNEGSKA (reference sequence). The CDR3 sequence: CSARAPTGINYGYTF. As DNA, the CDR3 is TGCAGTGCTAGAGCCCCAACAGGGATTAACTATGGCTACACCTTC.

V is TRBV20-1 and J is TRBJ2-4; no clear D. V was pared by 3 bases and J by 2 bases, with 14 bases between. In germline, CDR1 is DFQATT, CDR2 SNEGSKA (reference sequence). The CDR3 loop spans 15 amino acids. CDR3 amino acids: CSASNRAGTKNIQYF. Written as DNA, the CDR3 is TGCAGTGCTAGTAACCGGGCCGGAACCAAAAACATTCAGTACTTC.

The chain is built from TRBV5-1 and TRBJ2-7; 10 bases align to TRBD1. CDR1 and CDR2 from the germline V gene are SGHRS and YFSETQ. The V and J ends lost 0 bases and 9 bases, in that order; junction bases with no gene match: 6. CDR3 length: 14 amino acids. This CDR3 reads CASSLGDRGGVQYF. In nucleotides, the CDR3 is TGCGCCAGCAGCTTGGGGGACAGGGGAGGGGTGCAGTACTTC.

The sample holds many counts of this clone. The chain is built from TRBV15 and TRBJ1-1; D gene uncertain. Germline V gives CDR1 LNHNV, CDR2 YYDKDF (reference sequence). The CDR3 totals 14 residues. The ends were cut back, 3 bases at V and 7 bases at J, with 15 bases in the middle. This CDR3 is CATSSSRGSYEAFF. The CDR3 DNA reads TGTGCCACCAGCAGTAGTCGAGGGAGCTATGAAGCTTTCTTT.

The CDR3, as DNA: TGCGCCAGCAGCTTACCGGGACAGGGAGGAGATACGCAGTATTTT. Protein sequence: CASSLPGQGGDTQYF. This chain uses TRBV5-1 with TRBJ2-3, with 9 bases that match TRBD1. The length of the CDR3 is 15 residues. Germline CDR1 SGHRS, CDR2 YFSETQ. J lost 5 bases, V lost 2 bases, and 6 bases had no gene match.

This chain links TRBV13 with TRBJ2-5; a weak D match, TRBD2 (7 bases). CDR1 and CDR2 (germline): PRHDT, FYEKMQ (reference sequence). With 5 bases removed from V and 4 bases from J, the gap between germline ends came to 20 bases. The CDR3 sequence is 16 residues long. This chain's CDR3 is CASSPRPGRGAETQYF. In DNA form, the CDR3 reads TGTGCCAGCAGCCCCCGCCCTGGACGGGGGGCAGAGACCCAGTACTTC.

This clone has only a few counts. This chain connects TRBV7-9 to TRBJ1-3, with D unresolved. The CDR3 has 14 amino acids. V gave up 5 bases and J gave up 3 bases, with 11 bases separating them. Per germline, CDR1 SEHNR and CDR2 FQNEAQ (reference sequence). CDR3 sequence: CASSPSMSGNTIYF. CDR3 bases: TGTGCCAGCAGCCCCTCGATGAGTGGAAACACCATATATTTT.

This clone was observed many times. The chain has TRBV5-4 and TRBJ2-5; 11 bases are shared with TRBD2. CDR3 length: 15 amino acids. The V segment lost 4 bases and the J segment 3 bases; nucleotides outside the gene matches: 5. Per germline, CDR1 SGHNT and CDR2 YYREEE (reference sequence). The CDR3 region is CASSSSGRAEETQYF. In nucleotides, the CDR3 is TGTGCCAGCAGCAGTAGCGGGAGGGCCGAAGAGACCCAGTACTTC.

This clone was counted many times. This chain joins TRBV7-9 and TRBJ2-7; perhaps TRBD1 as D (6 bases). V was pared by 3 bases and J by 5 bases, with 11 bases between. This CDR3 has 13 amino acids. Germline CDR1 is SEHNR and CDR2 is FQNEAQ (reference sequence). This chain's CDR3 is CASSFGQNDEQYF. Here the CDR3 DNA reads TGTGCCAGCAGCTTCGGACAGAACGACGAGCAGTACTTC.